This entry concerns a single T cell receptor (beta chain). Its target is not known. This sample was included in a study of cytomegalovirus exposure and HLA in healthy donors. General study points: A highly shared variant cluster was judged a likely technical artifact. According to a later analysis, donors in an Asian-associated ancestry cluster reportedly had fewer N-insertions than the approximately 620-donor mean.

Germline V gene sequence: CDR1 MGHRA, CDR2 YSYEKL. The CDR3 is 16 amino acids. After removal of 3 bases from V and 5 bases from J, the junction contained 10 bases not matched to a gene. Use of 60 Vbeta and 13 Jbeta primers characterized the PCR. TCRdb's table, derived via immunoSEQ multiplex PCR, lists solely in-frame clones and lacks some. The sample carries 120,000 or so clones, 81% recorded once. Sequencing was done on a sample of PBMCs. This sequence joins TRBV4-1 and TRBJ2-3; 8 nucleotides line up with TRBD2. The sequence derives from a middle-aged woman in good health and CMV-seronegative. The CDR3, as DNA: TGCGCCAGCAGCCAGGGGCCGGGACTAGGGGAAGATACGCAGTATTTT. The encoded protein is CASSQGPGLGEDTQYF.